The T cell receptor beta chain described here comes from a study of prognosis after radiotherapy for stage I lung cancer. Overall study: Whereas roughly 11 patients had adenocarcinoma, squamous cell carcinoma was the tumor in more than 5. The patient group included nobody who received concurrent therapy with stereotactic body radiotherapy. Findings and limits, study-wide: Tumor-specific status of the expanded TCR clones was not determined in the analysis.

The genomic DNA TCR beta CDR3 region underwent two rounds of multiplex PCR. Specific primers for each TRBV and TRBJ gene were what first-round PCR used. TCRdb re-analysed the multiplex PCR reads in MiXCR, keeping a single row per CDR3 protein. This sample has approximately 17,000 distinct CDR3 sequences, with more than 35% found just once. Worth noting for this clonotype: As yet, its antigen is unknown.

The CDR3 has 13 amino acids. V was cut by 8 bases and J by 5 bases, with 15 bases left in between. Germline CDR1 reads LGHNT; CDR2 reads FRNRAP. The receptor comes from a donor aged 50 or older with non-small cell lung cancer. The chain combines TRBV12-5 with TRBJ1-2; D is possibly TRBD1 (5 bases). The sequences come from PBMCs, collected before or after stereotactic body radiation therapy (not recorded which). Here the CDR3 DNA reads TGTGCTAGTCTGCCGGCATCAGGGTATGGCTACACCTTC. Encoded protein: CASLPASGYGYTF.